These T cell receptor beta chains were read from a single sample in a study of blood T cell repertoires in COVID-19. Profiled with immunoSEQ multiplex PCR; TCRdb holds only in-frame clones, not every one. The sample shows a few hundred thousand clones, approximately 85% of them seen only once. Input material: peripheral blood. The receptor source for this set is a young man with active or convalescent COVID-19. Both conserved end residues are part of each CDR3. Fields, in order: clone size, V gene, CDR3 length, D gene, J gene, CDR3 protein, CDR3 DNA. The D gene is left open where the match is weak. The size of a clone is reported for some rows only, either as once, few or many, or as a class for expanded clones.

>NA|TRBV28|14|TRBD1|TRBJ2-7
CASRTRTGVFEQYF
TGTGCCAGCAGAACCCGGACAGGGGTGTTTGAGCAGTACTTC
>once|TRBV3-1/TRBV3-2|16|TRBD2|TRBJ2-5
CASSQVRLAGGETQYF
TGTGCCAGCAGCCAAGTCCGACTAGCGGGGGGGGAGACCCAGTACTTC
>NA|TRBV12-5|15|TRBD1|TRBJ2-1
CASGRGTGVINEQFF
TGTGCTAGTGGTCGAGGGACAGGGGTTATCAATGAGCAGTTCTTC
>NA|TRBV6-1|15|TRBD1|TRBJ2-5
CASSEQGARWETQYF
TGTGCCAGCAGTGAACAGGGGGCGCGGTGGGAGACCCAGTACTTC
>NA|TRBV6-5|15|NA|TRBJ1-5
CASSYDSSSNQPQHF
TGTGCCAGCAGCTACGACAGTTCCAGCAATCAGCCCCAGCATTTT
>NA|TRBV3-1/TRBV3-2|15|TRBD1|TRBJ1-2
CASSQGTGRGYGYTF
TGTGCCAGCAGCCAAGGGACAGGGAGAGGCTATGGCTACACCTTC
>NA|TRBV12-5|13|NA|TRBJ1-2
CASGLGGLLGYTF
TGTGCTAGTGGTTTGGGAGGGCTCCTAGGCTACACCTTC
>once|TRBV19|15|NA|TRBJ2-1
CASSRNYQSYNEQFF
TGTGCCAGTAGCCGAAACTACCAATCCTACAATGAGCAGTTCTTC
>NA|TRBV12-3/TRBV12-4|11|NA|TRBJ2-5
CASSFSGHQYF
TGTGCCAGCAGTTTCTCGGGACACCAGTACTTC
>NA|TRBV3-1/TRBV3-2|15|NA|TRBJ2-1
CASSLGLARNNEQFF
TGTGCCAGCAGCCTCGGGTTGGCTAGGAACAATGAGCAGTTCTTC
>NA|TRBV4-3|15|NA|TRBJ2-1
CASSQGGTVGDEQFF
TGCGCCAGCAGCCAAGGCGGGACCGTAGGGGATGAGCAGTTCTTC
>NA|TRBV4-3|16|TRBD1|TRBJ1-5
CASSQASGGLNQPQHF
TGCGCCAGCAGCCAGGCTTCAGGGGGCCTCAATCAGCCCCAGCATTTT
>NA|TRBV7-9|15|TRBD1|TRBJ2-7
CASSLPGQGAGEQYF
TGTGCCAGCAGCTTACCAGGACAGGGGGCTGGGGAGCAGTACTTC
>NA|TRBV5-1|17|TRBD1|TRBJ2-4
CASSPPQGALAKNIQYF
TGCGCCAGCAGCCCTCCTCAGGGGGCGCTGGCCAAAAACATTCAGTACTTC
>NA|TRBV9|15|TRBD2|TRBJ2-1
CASSPRTSGGHEQFF
TGTGCCAGCAGCCCGAGGACTAGCGGGGGCCACGAGCAGTTCTTC
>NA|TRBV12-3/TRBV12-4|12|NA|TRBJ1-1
CASSLSQAEAFF
TGTGCCAGCAGTTTATCCCAGGCTGAAGCTTTCTTT
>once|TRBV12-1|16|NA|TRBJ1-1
CASSFSGLPMNTEAFF
TGTGCCAGCAGCTTTTCAGGGCTTCCTATGAACACTGAAGCTTTCTTT
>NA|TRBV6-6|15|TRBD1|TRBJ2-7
CASRKPGQGSYEQYF
TGTGCCAGCAGGAAACCAGGACAGGGGTCTTACGAGCAGTACTTC
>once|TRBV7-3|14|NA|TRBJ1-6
CASSFLDRDSPLHF
TGTGCCAGCAGCTTCCTAGACCGGGATTCACCCCTCCACTTT
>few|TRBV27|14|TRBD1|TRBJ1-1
CASSPRGLNTEAFF
TGTGCCAGCAGCCCCAGGGGGCTGAACACTGAAGCTTTCTTT
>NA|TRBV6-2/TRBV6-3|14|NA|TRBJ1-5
CASSSGTYNQPQHF
TGTGCCAGCAGTTCCGGGACATATAATCAGCCCCAGCATTTT
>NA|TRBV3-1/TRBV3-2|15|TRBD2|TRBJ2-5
CASSQSPAGQETQYF
TGTGCCAGCAGCCAAAGCCCAGCGGGACAAGAGACCCAGTACTTC
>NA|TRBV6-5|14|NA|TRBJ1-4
CASSGWGGEEKLFF
TGTGCCAGCAGCGGGTGGGGCGGGGAGGAAAAACTGTTTTTT
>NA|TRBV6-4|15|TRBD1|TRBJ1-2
CASSESFEGASGYTF
TGTGCCAGCAGTGAGTCATTTGAGGGGGCGAGCGGCTACACCTTC
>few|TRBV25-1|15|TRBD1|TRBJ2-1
CASSPRQGVHNEQFF
TGTGCCAGCAGTCCCCGACAGGGGGTGCACAATGAGCAGTTCTTC
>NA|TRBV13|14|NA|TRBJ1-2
CASSVGNIRDGYTF
TGTGCCAGCAGCGTCGGCAACATCAGGGATGGCTACACCTTC
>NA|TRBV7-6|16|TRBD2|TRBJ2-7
CASSPETSGGAREQYF
TGTGCCAGCAGCCCGGAGACTAGCGGGGGGGCGAGGGAGCAGTACTTC
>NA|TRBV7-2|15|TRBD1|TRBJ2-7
CASSLEAGGGYEQYF
TGTGCCAGCAGCTTAGAGGCAGGGGGCGGCTACGAGCAGTACTTC
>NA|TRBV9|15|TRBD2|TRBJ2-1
CASNRAGGADHEQFF
TGTGCCAGCAACAGAGCGGGGGGCGCGGACCATGAGCAGTTCTTC